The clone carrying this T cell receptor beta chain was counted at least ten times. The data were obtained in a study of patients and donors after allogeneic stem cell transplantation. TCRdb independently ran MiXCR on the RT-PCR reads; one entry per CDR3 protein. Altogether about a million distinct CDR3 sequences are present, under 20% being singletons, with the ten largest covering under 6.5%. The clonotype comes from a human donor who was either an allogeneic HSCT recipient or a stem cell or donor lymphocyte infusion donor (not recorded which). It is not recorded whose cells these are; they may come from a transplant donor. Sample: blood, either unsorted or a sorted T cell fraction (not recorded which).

CDR3 sequence: CASNKNTGELFF. The CDR3 nucleotides are TGTGCCAGCAATAAGAACACCGGGGAGCTGTTTTTT. The V gene is TRBV12-3 or TRBV12-4, the J gene TRBJ2-2; D call uncertain. The germline V and J ends were trimmed by 7 bases and 1 base, with 4 bases remaining between them. CDR3 length equals 12 residues.